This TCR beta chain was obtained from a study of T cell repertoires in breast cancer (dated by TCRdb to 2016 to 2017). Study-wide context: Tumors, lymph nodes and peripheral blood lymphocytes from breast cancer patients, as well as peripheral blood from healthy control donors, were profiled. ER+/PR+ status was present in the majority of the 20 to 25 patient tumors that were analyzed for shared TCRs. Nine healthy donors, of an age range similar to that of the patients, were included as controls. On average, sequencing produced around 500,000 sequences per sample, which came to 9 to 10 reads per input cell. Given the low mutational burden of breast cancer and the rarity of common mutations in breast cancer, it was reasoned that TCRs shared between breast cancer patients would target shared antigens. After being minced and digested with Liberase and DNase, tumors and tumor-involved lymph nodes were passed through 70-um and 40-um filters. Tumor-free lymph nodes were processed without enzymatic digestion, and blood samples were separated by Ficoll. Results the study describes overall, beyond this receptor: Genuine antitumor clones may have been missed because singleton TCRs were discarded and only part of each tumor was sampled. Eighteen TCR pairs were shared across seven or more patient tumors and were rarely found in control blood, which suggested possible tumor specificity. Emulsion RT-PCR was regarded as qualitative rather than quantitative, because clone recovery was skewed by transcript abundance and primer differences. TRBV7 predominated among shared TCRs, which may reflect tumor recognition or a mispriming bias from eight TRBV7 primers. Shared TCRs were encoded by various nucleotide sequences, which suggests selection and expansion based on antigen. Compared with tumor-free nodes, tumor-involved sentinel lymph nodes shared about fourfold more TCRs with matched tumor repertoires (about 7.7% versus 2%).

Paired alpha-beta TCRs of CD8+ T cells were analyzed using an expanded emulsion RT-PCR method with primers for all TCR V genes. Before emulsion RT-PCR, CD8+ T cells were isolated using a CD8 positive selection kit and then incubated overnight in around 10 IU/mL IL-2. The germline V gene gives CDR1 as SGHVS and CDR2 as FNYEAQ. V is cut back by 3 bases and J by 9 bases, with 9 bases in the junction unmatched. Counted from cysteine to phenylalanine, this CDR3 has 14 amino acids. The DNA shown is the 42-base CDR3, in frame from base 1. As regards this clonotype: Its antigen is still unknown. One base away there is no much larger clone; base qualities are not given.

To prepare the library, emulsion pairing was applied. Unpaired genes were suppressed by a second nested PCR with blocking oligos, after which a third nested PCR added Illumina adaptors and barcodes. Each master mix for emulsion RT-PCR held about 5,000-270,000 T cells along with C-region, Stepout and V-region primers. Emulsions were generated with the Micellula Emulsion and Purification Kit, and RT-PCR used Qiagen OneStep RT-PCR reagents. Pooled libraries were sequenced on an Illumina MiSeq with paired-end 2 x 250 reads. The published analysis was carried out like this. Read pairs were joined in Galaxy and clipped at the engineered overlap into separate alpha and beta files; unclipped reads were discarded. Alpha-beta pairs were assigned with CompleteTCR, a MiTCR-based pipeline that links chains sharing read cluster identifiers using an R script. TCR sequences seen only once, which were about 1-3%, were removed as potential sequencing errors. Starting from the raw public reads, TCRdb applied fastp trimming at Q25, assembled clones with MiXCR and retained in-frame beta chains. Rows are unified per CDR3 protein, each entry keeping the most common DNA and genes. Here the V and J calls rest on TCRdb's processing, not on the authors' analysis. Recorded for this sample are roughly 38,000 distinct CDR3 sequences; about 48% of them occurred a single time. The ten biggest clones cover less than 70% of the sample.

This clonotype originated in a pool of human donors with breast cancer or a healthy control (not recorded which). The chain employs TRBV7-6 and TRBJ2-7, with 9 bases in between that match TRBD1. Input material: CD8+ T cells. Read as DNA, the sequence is TGTGCCAGCAGCTTGAGGGACAGGGTAAACGGGCAGTACTTC. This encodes CASSLRDRVNGQYF.